Following are 16 T cell receptor beta chains from one sample sequenced in a study of spatial heterogeneity in lung cancer. Overall study results and limits: One measure, the expanded intratumoral alpha and beta TCR count, tracked tumor mutation counts.

Time point: sample taken at primary tumor resection. TCRdb re-called the 5' RACE reads through MiXCR, storing one row per CDR3 protein. The sample includes about 2,800 distinct CDR3 sequences, roughly a tenth of them seen just once. These receptors are not linked to any known antigen. Here the sequenced sample was lung tumor tissue, taken at surgery. The receptors were sampled from a male donor with early-stage non-small cell lung cancer.

Judged by abundance, this clonotype is medium-sized (0.01 to 0.1%). V is TRBV20-1 and J is TRBJ1-6; maybe TRBD1 (6 bases). The CDR3 extends over 14 amino acids. The V end lost 1 base, the J end lost 7 bases, and 11 bases lay between the germline ends. Looked up from germline, CDR1 is DFQATT and CDR2 is SNEGSKA (reference sequence). CDR3 region: CSARVSQGNSPLHF. In DNA form, the CDR3 reads TGCAGTGCTAGAGTCTCACAGGGAAATTCACCCCTCCACTTT.

Sample share makes this clonotype medium-sized (0.01 to 0.1%). This chain joins TRBV29-1 and TRBJ2-3; a possible D gene is TRBD2 (6 bases). The germline V and J ends were trimmed by 7 bases and 1 base, with 12 bases remaining between them. This CDR3 comprises 13 residues. Germline assignment: CDR1 SQVTM and CDR2 ANQGSEA. The CDR3: CSGRGSGTDTQYF. The CDR3 DNA sequence: TGCAGCGGCCGGGGGTCGGGCACAGATACGCAGTATTTT.

A note on this clonotype: This may be a read error: a much more frequent sequence differs by one nucleotide. The chain recombines TRBV2 with TRBJ2-1, with TRBD2 matching 9 bases. The V and J ends lost 5 bases and 15 bases, in that order; junction bases with no gene match: 11. This CDR3 spans 13 amino acids. Germline values: CDR1 SNHLY, CDR2 FYNNEI. CDR3 in amino acids: CASSKYQGTSLFF. CDR3 coding DNA: TGTGCCAGCAGTAAATACCAAGGGACTAGCCTGTTCTTC.

As to this clonotype: This may arise from a read error, as a much more abundant clone is one base away. In this CDR3 the conserved last residue, phenylalanine or tryptophan, is missing, so a read error is likely. The chain links TRBV28 to TRBJ2-1; D remains unclear. This CDR3 spans 11 amino acids. Germline CDR1 reads MDHEN; CDR2 reads SYDVKM. Trimming stripped 5 bases from V and 5 bases from J, with 4 bases between. The CDR3 loop reads CASSRHNEQFL. In DNA form, the CDR3 reads TGTGCCAGCAGTCGACACAATGAGCAGTTCTTG.

In its sample, this clonotype ranks as medium-sized. V is TRBV12-5 and J is TRBJ2-7, with D perhaps matching TRBD1 (5 bases). There are 14 residues in the CDR3. Between the trimmed V and J ends, which lost 7 bases and 2 bases, there was a span of 15 bases. Germline CDR1 LGHNT, CDR2 FRNRAP. The CDR3 sequence is CASAIDSPAYEQYF. In DNA form, the CDR3 reads TGTGCTAGTGCCATCGACAGCCCGGCCTACGAGCAGTACTTC.

This chain joins TRBV4-2 and TRBJ2-5, with D perhaps matching TRBD1 (6 bases). The CDR3 is 16 amino acids. Per germline, CDR1 LGHNA and CDR2 YNFKEQ. Trimming left V 4 bases short and J 2 bases short, with 17 bases between. CDR3 loop: CASSRQVQGQQETQYF. CDR3 nucleotides: TGTGCCAGCAGCCGCCAGGTACAGGGTCAACAAGAGACCCAGTACTTC.

This clonotype appeared many times. The chain combines TRBV14 with TRBJ2-1; 8 nucleotides agree with TRBD2. Germline V gene lookup returns CDR1 SGHDN and CDR2 FVKESK. The CDR3 sequence is 17 residues long. V shed 6 bases, J shed 7 bases, and the junction held 17 bases outside the gene matches. CDR3 DNA: TGTGCCAGCAGTCCCTGGGTCGGAGCGGGAGTGATAAATGAGCAGTTCTTC. Translated, it gives CASSPWVGAGVINEQFF.

The V and J genes are TRBV19 and TRBJ2-7; no reliable D call. The CDR3 consists of 12 residues. From germline, CDR1 is LNHDA and CDR2 SQIVND (reference sequence). Trimming shortened V by 4 bases and J by 5 bases, and 9 bases separated the two germline ends. CDR3 in amino acids: CASSTPPHEQYF. The CDR3 region has the DNA TGTGCCAGTAGTACCCCGCCCCACGAGCAGTACTTC.

By frequency in the sample, this clonotype is medium-sized. This chain connects TRBV27 to TRBJ2-7; a possible D gene is TRBD1 (6 bases). Germline CDR1 and CDR2: MNHEY and SMNVEV (reference sequence). This CDR3 contains 14 residues. V lost 6 bases, J lost 4 bases, and 16 bases lay in between. In nucleotides, the CDR3 is TGTGCCAGCAGCCCATCCGGGACAATATACGAGCAGTACTTC. Translated: CASSPSGTIYEQYF.

This clonotype rates as medium-sized (0.01 to 0.1%). CDR3 region: CASSLDNNYGYTF. Written as DNA, the CDR3 is TGTGCCAGCAGCTTGGACAACAACTATGGCTACACCTTC. The chain recombines TRBV5-4 with TRBJ1-2; D not resolved. This CDR3 is 13 amino acids long. Trimming took off 0 bases at V and 2 bases at J, with 5 bases between the two ends. CDR1 is SGHNT and CDR2 is YYREEE in the germline V gene (reference sequence).

This clonotype is classed as medium-sized. J is TRBJ1-5 and V is TRBV29-1; tentative D call: TRBD1 (5 bases). V lost 1 base and J 7 bases, leaving 11 bases between the germline ends. CDR1 is SQVTM, CDR2 ANQGSEA, per germline. The CDR3 contains 13 residues. The CDR3 DNA follows: TGCAGCGTTGAAGGAACTCAGGGACAGCCCCAGCATTTT. It specifies CSVEGTQGQPQHF.

This clonotype counts as medium-sized. The chain is built from TRBV20-1 and TRBJ2-7; D unresolved. Looked up from germline, CDR1 is DFQATT and CDR2 is SNEGSKA (reference sequence). The CDR3 consists of 13 residues. Trimming cost V 1 base and J 2 bases, with 9 bases left between them. The CDR3 DNA follows: TGCAGTGCTAGAGTGGGCGGCCCCTACGAGCAGTACTTC. Translation gives CSARVGGPYEQYF.

Ten or more counts support this clonotype. The chain combines TRBV5-1 with TRBJ2-1; D perhaps matches TRBD2 (7 bases). The germline V gene has CDR1 SGHRS and CDR2 YFSETQ. Trimming stripped 7 bases from V and 1 base from J, with 12 bases between. The CDR3 runs to 14 residues. The CDR3 loop is CASGGGGSYNEQFF. The CDR3 coding sequence is TGCGCCAGCGGGGGGGGCGGATCCTACAATGAGCAGTTCTTC. The full variable domain, its missing parts supplied by reference TRBV5-1 and TRBJ2-1, is KAGVTQTPRYLIKTRGQQVTLSCSPISGHRSVSWYQQTPGQGLQFLFEYFSETQRNKGNFPGRFSGRQFSNSRSEMNVSTLELGDSALYLCASGGGGSYNEQFFGPGTRLTVL.

This clonotype is deemed medium-sized. The gene calls are TRBV6-2 or TRBV6-3 and TRBJ2-1, with TRBD2 matching 10 bases. From germline, CDR1 is MNHEY and CDR2 SVGEGT. The CDR3 runs 18 residues. V was clipped by 7 bases and J by 4 bases; unmatched bases: 16. The CDR3 bases are TGTGCCAGCATGAACTCACGCGGACTAGCGGCCCCTTACAATGAGCAGTTCTTC. Its translation is CASMNSRGLAAPYNEQFF.

This clonotype was seen repeatedly, ten times or more. V is TRBV6-5 and J is TRBJ2-7; perhaps TRBD2 as D (6 bases). The CDR3 covers 15 residues. V shed 6 bases and J shed 4 bases, with 19 bases lying between them. The germline V gene encodes CDR1 MNHEY and CDR2 SVGAGI. The CDR3 DNA reads TGTGCCAGCAGCAGGGACTTCATAGGATCATACGAGCAGTACTTC. Protein sequence: CASSRDFIGSYEQYF.

This clonotype is termed medium-sized. The CDR3 sequence is CASSQDAETQYF. The CDR3 bases are TGTGCCAGCAGCCAAGATGCCGAGACCCAGTACTTC. The chain uses TRBV3-1 and TRBJ2-5; D gene ambiguous. Trimming shortened V by 0 bases and J by 5 bases, and 4 bases separated the two germline ends. The CDR3 loop spans 12 amino acids. Germline values: CDR1 LGHDT, CDR2 YNNKEL (reference sequence).